These T cell receptor beta chains were read from a single sample in a study of cytomegalovirus exposure and HLA in healthy donors. The repertoire was sequenced with immunoSEQ multiplex PCR; TCRdb's copy has only in-frame clones and lacks some. This table has about 90,000 clones, 65% to 85% appearing once. The sequenced sample was PBMCs. The receptors derive from a man between 18 and 35 years old in good health and CMV-seronegative. Each CDR3 is given with its conserved first and last residue. The D gene is left open where the match is weak. Clone size is not always given. Where it is, it says once, few, many or a class for expanded clones.

TRBD1,TRBJ1-1,once,TRBV27,CASRLRDRGQVNTEAFF,TGTGCCAGCAGACTCCGGGACAGGGGGCAGGTGAACACTGAAGCTTTCTTT
-,TRBJ2-7,-,TRBV18,CASSLRPGLGYEQYF,TGTGCCAGCTCACTTCGACCAGGGTTAGGCTACGAGCAGTACTTC
-,TRBJ2-1,-,TRBV5-4,CASSSGLRPENEQFF,TGTGCCAGCAGCTCAGGACTTCGCCCGGAGAATGAGCAGTTCTTC
-,TRBJ1-4,-,TRBV30,CAWSVDEKLFF,TGTGCCTGGAGTGTCGATGAAAAACTGTTTTTT
-,TRBJ1-1,-,TRBV27,CASSREGREIEAFF,TGTGCCAGCAGTCGGGAGGGGCGGGAAATAGAAGCTTTCTTT
TRBD2,TRBJ2-2,-,TRBV7-9,CASSPGLAGSVWDTGELFF,TGTGCCAGCAGCCCCGGACTAGCGGGAAGTGTTTGGGACACCGGGGAGCTGTTTTTT
-,TRBJ1-1,-,TRBV5-6,CASTEDSNTEAFF,TGTGCCAGCACCGAGGACAGCAACACTGAAGCTTTCTTT
TRBD2,TRBJ2-7,-,TRBV9,CASSVGSSGGSSYEQYF,TGTGCCAGCAGCGTAGGGAGTAGCGGGGGTTCCTCCTACGAGCAGTACTTC
TRBD2,TRBJ2-1,-,TRBV28,CASSFLAGYNEQFF,TGTGCCAGCAGTTTCCTAGCGGGATACAATGAGCAGTTCTTC
TRBD1,TRBJ1-4,-,TRBV9,CASSATQGFFEKLFF,TGTGCCAGCAGTGCAACACAGGGGTTTTTTGAAAAACTGTTTTTT
-,TRBJ2-5,once,TRBV19,CASSPSETGRGKTQYF,TGTGCCAGTAGTCCGTCGGAGACGGGGAGGGGGAAGACCCAGTACTTC
TRBD1,TRBJ2-7,-,TRBV7-9,CASSLDRGIQREQYF,TGTGCCAGCAGCTTAGACAGGGGCATACAAAGGGAGCAGTACTTC
TRBD1,TRBJ2-7,-,TRBV5-6,CASSFGTGSYEQYF,TGTGCCAGCAGCTTCGGGACAGGCTCCTACGAGCAGTACTTC
TRBD2,TRBJ2-3,once,TRBV5-1,CASSLVVTSGSSRDTQYF,TGCGCCAGCAGCTTGGTAGTCACTAGCGGGAGTTCTCGGGATACGCAGTATTTT
TRBD2,TRBJ2-1,-,TRBV7-9,CASSSIGGTYYYNEQFF,TGTGCCAGCAGCTCTATCGGGGGGACCTATTACTACAATGAGCAGTTCTTC
-,TRBJ1-2,-,TRBV29-1,CSVGSDGGYTF,TGCAGCGTTGGGAGTGACGGTGGCTACACCTTC
TRBD2,TRBJ2-3,-,TRBV4-3,CASSQDSASGSTDTQYF,TGCGCCAGCAGCCAAGATTCGGCTAGCGGGAGCACAGATACGCAGTATTTT
-,TRBJ1-5,-,TRBV7-9,CASSLGAQPQHF,TGTGCCAGCAGCTTAGGGGCTCAGCCCCAGCATTTT
-,TRBJ1-2,-,TRBV6-6,CASSYQLRATYGYTF,TGTGCCAGCAGTTACCAGCTCAGGGCCACCTATGGCTACACCTTC
TRBD2,TRBJ2-5,-,TRBV11-2,CASTPIISGRAGGETQYF,TGTGCCAGCACCCCGATAATTAGCGGGAGGGCCGGTGGAGAGACCCAGTACTTC
TRBD1,TRBJ2-7,-,TRBV18,CASSSGQSYEQYF,TGTGCCAGCTCGTCGGGACAGTCCTACGAGCAGTACTTC
TRBD2,TRBJ2-1,-,TRBV5-1,CASRRTSSYNEQFF,TGCGCCAGCAGACGGACTAGCTCCTACAATGAGCAGTTCTTC
TRBD1,TRBJ1-4,-,TRBV10-2,CASTPPGQGGDEKLFF,TGCGCCAGCACCCCCCCGGGACAGGGGGGGGATGAAAAACTGTTTTTT
TRBD1,TRBJ1-1,-,TRBV30,CARDRDNTEAFF,TGTGCCAGGGACAGGGATAATACTGAAGCTTTCTTT
-,TRBJ1-3,once,TRBV21-1,CASGGGGNTIYF,TGTGCCAGCGGGGGCGGAGGAAACACCATATATTTT
-,TRBJ2-3,-,TRBV30,CAWSSDRQSTDTQYF,TGTGCCTGGAGTTCAGACAGACAGTCCACAGATACGCAGTATTTT